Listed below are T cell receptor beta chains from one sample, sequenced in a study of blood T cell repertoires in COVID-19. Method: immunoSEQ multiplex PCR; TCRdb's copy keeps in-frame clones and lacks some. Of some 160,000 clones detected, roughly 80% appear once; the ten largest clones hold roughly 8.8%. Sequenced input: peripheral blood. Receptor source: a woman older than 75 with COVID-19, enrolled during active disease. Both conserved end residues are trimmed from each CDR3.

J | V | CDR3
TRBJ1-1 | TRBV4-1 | ASSQAGRGTEAF
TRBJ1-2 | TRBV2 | ASSERTGQGYT
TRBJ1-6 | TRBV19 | ASGLVSSPLH
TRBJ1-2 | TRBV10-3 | AISDGAEYGYT
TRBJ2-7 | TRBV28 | ASSRPGTGRDEQY
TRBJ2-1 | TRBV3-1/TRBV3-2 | ASSQFLGGEQF
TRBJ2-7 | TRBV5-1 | ASSGLGKDEQY
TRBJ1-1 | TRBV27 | ASSLRQGERKGAF
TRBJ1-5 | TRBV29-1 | SVGAGRQPQH
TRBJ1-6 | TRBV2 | AKRGSGNSPLH
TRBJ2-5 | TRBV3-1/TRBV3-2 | ASSPPAVSGRETQY
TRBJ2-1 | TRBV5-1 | ASSWVGASSYNEQF
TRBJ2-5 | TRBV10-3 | AINDRIQETQY
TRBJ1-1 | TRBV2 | ASSEALGTEAF
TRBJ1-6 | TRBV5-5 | ASSDTGANNSPLH
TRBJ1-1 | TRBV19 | ASHGQLHMNTEAF
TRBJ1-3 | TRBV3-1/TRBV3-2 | ASSPPGGTGANTIY
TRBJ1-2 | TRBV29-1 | SVEPGDYGYT
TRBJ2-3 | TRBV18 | ASSPRTGNTDTQY
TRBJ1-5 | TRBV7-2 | ASSPPPGNQPQH
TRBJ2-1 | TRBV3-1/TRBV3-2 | ASSQVHSGTYNEQF
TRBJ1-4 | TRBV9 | ASSLSVHSNEKLF
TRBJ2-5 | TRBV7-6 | ASSLGRGGIETQY
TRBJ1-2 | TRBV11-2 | ASSPTGTRGGYT
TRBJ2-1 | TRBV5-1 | ASSSSSYNEQF
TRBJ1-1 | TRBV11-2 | ASSRGARAEAF
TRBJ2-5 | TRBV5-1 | ASSLPNQETQY
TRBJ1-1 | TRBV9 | ASSEGESYTEAF
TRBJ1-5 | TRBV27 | ASFSRDRLGYSNQPQH
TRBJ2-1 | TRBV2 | ASQGEGNEQF
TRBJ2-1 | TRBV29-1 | SATHRRDKSYNEQF
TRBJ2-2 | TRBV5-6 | ASSSRGPNTGELF
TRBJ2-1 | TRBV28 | ASSSGPKTTSYNEQF
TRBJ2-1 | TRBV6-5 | ASSTTSGGYNEQF
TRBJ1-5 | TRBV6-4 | ASSGCWSNQPQH
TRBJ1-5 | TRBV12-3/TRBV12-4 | ASTSTGGKPQH
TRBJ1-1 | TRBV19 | ASSIGEGTEAF
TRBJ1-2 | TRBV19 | ASSISRGVSYGYT
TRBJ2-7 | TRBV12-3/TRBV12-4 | ASSWGGIEQY
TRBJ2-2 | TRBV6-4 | ASRGQGGTGELF
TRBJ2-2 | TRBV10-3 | ATRGGELF
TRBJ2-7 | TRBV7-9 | ASSRDLNPQY
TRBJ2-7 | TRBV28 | ASRRPTSEGRTYEQY
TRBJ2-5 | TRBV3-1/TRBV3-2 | ASSQGRTGEY
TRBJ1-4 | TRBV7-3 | ASSHSGTGDEKLF
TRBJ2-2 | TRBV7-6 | ASIQQGATGELF
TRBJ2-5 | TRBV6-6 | ASSYPGTKGETQY
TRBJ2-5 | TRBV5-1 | ASGEETQY
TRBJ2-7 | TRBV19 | ASNARESSYEQY
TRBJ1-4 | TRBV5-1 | ASSLFSGAGASNEKLF
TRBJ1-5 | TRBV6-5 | ASGVQTFNQPQH
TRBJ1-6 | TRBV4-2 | ASSLTGSSSPLH
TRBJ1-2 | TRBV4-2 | ASSQLPSSAHSGGYT
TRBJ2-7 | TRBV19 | ASSRGHLKAYEQY
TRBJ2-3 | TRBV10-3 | AISNTMGLVGYTQY
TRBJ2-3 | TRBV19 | ASSISGGTDTQY
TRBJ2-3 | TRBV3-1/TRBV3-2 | ASRMGQGGRNTQY
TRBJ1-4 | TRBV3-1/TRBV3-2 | ASSRTTGGGEKLF
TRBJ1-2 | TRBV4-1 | ASSQEGIRVWGYT